This TCR beta chain was profiled in a study of blood T cell repertoires in COVID-19. Study context: Italy, Spain and the United States were the sources of the convalescent and acute COVID-19 samples. T cells, B-cell-depleted T cells, or PBMCs supplied cDNA or gDNA.

Germline V gene sequence: CDR1 SGHRS, CDR2 YFSETQ. V dropped 0 bases and J dropped 4; count of bases not matched to a gene: 3. The CDR3 loop spans 14 amino acids. Here immunoSEQ multiplex PCR was the method, and the copy in TCRdb shows in-frame clones only, minus some. Of around 150,000 clones listed, approximately 90% were seen once; the top ten hold 3.5% to 5%. The TCR sequence derives from a woman aged 55-70 years with active or convalescent COVID-19. The chain employs TRBV5-1 and TRBJ1-2; 7 bases line up with TRBD1. The specimen was peripheral blood. CDR3 amino acids: CASSLEQGIYGYTF. As DNA, the CDR3 is TGCGCCAGCAGCTTGGAACAGGGGATCTATGGCTACACCTTC.